Listed below are T cell receptor beta chains from one sample, sequenced in a study of tumour-infiltrating T cells in Burkitt lymphoma. Sequencing used immunoSEQ multiplex PCR; TCRdb keeps in-frame clones, though not all of them. Of 2,000 to 2,500 clones listed, about 78% were seen once; the top ten hold about a fifth. The sequencing sample was made of tumor tissue. These receptors all stem from a human donor with diffuse large B-cell lymphoma. Each CDR3 is given with its conserved first and last residue. Each record gives: clone size, V gene, CDR3 length, CDR3 protein. Rows may omit the clone size; those that give it use once, few, many or a size class.

size: .
V: TRBV5-5
length: 10
CDR3: CASSNQPQHF

size: few
V: TRBV27
length: 18
CDR3: CASSLSAGLAGHTGELFF

size: .
V: TRBV4-2
length: 13
CDR3: CASSLGGAQPQHF

size: .
V: TRBV2
length: 17
CDR3: CASSEIGTGRKDEKLFF

size: .
V: TRBV29-1
length: 12
CDR3: CSVGQGQDTQYF

size: .
V: TRBV11-3
length: 18
CDR3: CASTLLTSSGGPNEKLFF

size: once
V: TRBV5-1
length: 13
CDR3: CASSPSGAGELFF

size: .
V: TRBV23-1
length: 15
CDR3: CASIRKTGNGNTIYF

size: .
V: TRBV19
length: 15
CDR3: CASSKRTAMNTEAFF

size: few
V: TRBV9
length: 15
CDR3: CASSIGSGRGYEQYF

size: .
V: TRBV27
length: 12
CDR3: CASRNYNYGYTF

size: .
V: TRBV9
length: 16
CDR3: CASSVEAGRGTGELFF

size: .
V: TRBV19
length: 17
CDR3: CASSLRTGRSGANVLTF

size: .
V: TRBV18
length: 16
CDR3: CASSPSRLATNEKLFF

size: once
V: TRBV7-2
length: 12
CDR3: CASSFYQDTQYF

size: hyperexpanded
V: TRBV4-2
length: 13
CDR3: CASSQDKENTQYF

size: .
V: TRBV5-1
length: 15
CDR3: CASSLTGGTFYGYTF

size: .
V: TRBV28
length: 20
CDR3: CASSAIPGGVKATGIRGYTF

size: .
V: TRBV25-1
length: 14
CDR3: CASSDGGTDTEAFF

size: .
V: TRBV5-5
length: 15
CDR3: CASSFIPGENTEAFF

size: .
V: TRBV28
length: 15
CDR3: CASRTGTLYTGELFF

size: .
V: TRBV7-8
length: 15
CDR3: CASSLTSTGQETQYF

size: few
V: TRBV11-1
length: 16
CDR3: CASSLGSGWSTDTQYF

size: .
V: TRBV6-1
length: 16
CDR3: CASSEAGGAGGYEQYF

size: few
V: TRBV5-5
length: 17
CDR3: CASSLYPPQGKVTEAFF

size: .
V: TRBV19
length: 13
CDR3: CASSMENRVEAFF

size: .
V: TRBV7-9
length: 17
CDR3: CASSPKLREGGFYGYTF

size: .
V: TRBV11-2
length: 13
CDR3: CASLGGSLYEQYF

size: few
V: TRBV5-4
length: 15
CDR3: CASSSPVGRADTQYF

size: few
V: TRBV5-1
length: 17
CDR3: CASSLRGAGTTPYEQYF

size: .
V: TRBV6-1
length: 19
CDR3: CASSDPILSQGLVQETQYF

size: .
V: TRBV13
length: 16
CDR3: CASSSRGTRAVDTQYF

size: .
V: TRBV7-2
length: 14
CDR3: CASSLGGRSYGYTF

size: .
V: TRBV19
length: 16
CDR3: CASSIDLRRSTGELFF

size: .
V: TRBV5-1
length: 15
CDR3: CASSGWQGGNTEAFF

size: .
V: TRBV27
length: 15
CDR3: CASSPRTRANEELFF

size: large
V: TRBV9
length: 14
CDR3: CASSVLGQGKGYTF

size: once
V: TRBV4-3
length: 14
CDR3: CASSQSTNTGELFF

size: once
V: TRBV4-1
length: 14
CDR3: CASSQDAFLPGYTF

size: .
V: TRBV4-1
length: 18
CDR3: CASSQDPAGGPWKETQYF

size: .
V: TRBV21-1
length: 15
CDR3: CASSNPTGPAYEQYF

size: large
V: TRBV19
length: 15
CDR3: CASSITREIADTQYF

size: few
V: TRBV7-6
length: 11
CDR3: CASSFSDTQYF

size: .
V: TRBV2
length: 13
CDR3: CATPGGVQETQYF

size: .
V: TRBV6-5
length: 11
CDR3: CASSYLERTYF

size: once
V: TRBV30
length: 11
CDR3: CALGENEKLFF

size: .
V: TRBV5-6
length: 14
CDR3: CASSLGTRGSPLHF

size: few
V: TRBV7-7
length: 16
CDR3: CASSVGQGDRNTEAFF

size: .
V: TRBV6-6
length: 14
CDR3: CASSKHRTGNTIYF

size: .
V: TRBV19
length: 15
CDR3: CASSMVRGVAYGYTF

size: once
V: TRBV19
length: 13
CDR3: CASRRSGVSEAFF

size: .
V: TRBV30
length: 15
CDR3: CAWSVASGSYNEQFF

size: .
V: TRBV28
length: 14
CDR3: CASSPPGGTTEAFF

size: once
V: TRBV4-1
length: 15
CDR3: CASSRLPSSTDTQYF

size: .
V: TRBV7-9
length: 13
CDR3: CASSFRTSYEQYF

size: few
V: TRBV29-1
length: 13
CDR3: CSVVSGTGYEQFF